The clone carrying this T cell receptor (beta chain) has more than one count but fewer than ten. Germline CDR1 reads LGHNA; CDR2 reads YNFKEQ. Trimming stripped 0 bases from V and 2 bases from J, with 11 bases between. The CDR3 is 17 amino acids. This entry is derived from a study of blood T cell repertoires in COVID-19. Study summary: The samples span acute and convalescent COVID-19 from the United States, Italy and Spain. T cells, B-cell-depleted T cells, or PBMCs provided the cDNA or gDNA that served as material.

The method was immunoSEQ multiplex PCR; TCRdb's version includes in-frame clones alone and lacks a portion of them. The data show hundreds of thousands of clones, under 90% seen once. Cohort allocation depended upon clinical history that participants reported. The sequencing input was PBMCs or T cells enriched from blood (not recorded which). This TCR derives from a man aged 30 to 39 with acute COVID-19. This sequence joins TRBV4-2 and TRBJ2-6; D possibly corresponds to TRBD2 (5 bases). CDR3 loop: CASSQDEGSTGANVLTF. In DNA form, the CDR3 reads TGTGCCAGCAGCCAAGACGAGGGCTCCACTGGGGCCAACGTCCTGACTTTC.